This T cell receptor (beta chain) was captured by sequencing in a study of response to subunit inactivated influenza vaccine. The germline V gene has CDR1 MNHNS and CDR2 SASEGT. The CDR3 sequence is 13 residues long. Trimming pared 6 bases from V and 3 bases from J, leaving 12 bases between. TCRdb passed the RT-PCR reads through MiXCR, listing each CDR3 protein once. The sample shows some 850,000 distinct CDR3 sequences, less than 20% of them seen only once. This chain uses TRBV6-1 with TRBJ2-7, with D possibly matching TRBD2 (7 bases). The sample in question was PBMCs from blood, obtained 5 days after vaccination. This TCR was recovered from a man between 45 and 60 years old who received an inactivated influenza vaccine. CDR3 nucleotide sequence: TGTGCCAGCAGGGGGGGGGGCCGCTACGAGCAGTACTTC. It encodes CASRGGGRYEQYF.